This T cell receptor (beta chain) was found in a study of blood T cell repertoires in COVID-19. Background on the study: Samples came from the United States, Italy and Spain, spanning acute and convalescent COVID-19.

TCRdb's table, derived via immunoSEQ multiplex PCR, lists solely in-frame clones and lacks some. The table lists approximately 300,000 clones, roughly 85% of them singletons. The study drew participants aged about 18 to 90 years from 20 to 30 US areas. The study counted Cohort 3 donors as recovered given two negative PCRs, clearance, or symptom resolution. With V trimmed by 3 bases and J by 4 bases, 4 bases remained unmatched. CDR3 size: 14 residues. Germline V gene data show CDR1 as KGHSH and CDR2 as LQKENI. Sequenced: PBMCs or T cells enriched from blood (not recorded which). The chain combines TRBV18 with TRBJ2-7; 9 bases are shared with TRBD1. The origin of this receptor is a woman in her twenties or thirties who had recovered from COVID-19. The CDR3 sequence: CASSPLQGAYEQYF. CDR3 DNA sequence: TGTGCCAGCTCACCTTTACAGGGGGCTTACGAGCAGTACTTC. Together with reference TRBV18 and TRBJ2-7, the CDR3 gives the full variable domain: NAGVMQNPRHLVRRRGQEARLRCSPMKGHSHVYWYRQLPEEGLKFMVYLQKENIIDESGMPKERFSAEFPKEGPSILRIQQVVRGDSAAYFCASSPLQGAYEQYFGPGTRLTVT.